This T cell receptor (beta chain) is from a study of neurological immune-mediated disorders. The ends lost 1 base at V and 4 bases at J; junction bases unmatched: 6. Germline CDR1 SGHDN, CDR2 FVKESK. CDR3 size: 15 residues. Study-level results: Sharing of CDR3 amino acid sequences among expanded clones across subjects was absent, suggesting private repertoires in all groups. In HTLV-1-associated myelopathy, TCR clonal expansion was greatest, and in multiple sclerosis it was least, below healthy controls.

The sample holds many counts of this clonotype. What it binds is not known. From 15-18 subjects, each sequencing run yielded over 160 million TCR-beta sequences. One entry per CDR3 protein, called by TCRdb with MiXCR from the 5' RACE reads. The table shows tens of thousands of distinct CDR3 sequences, with 3.5% to 5.5% occurring only once. This clonotype originated in a man in his thirties or forties with multiple sclerosis. The material sequenced was PBMCs. The chain joins TRBV14 to TRBJ1-2; TRBD1 aligns across 7 bases. CDR3 protein: CASSQGRGRGYGYTF. The CDR3 region has the DNA TGTGCCAGCAGCCAAGGGAGGGGGCGAGGCTATGGCTACACCTTC.